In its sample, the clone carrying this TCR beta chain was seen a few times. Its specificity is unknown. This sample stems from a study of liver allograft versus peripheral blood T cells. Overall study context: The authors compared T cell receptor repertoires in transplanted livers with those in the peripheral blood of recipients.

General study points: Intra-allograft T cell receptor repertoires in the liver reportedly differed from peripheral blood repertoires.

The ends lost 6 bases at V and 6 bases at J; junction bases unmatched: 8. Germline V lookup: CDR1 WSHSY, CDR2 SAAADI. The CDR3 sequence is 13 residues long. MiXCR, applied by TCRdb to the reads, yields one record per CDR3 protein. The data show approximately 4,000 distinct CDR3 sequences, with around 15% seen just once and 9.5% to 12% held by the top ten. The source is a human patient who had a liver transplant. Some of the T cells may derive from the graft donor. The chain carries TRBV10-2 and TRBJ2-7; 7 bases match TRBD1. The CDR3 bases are TGCGCCAGCAGCCCAGACAGGGAAGGCGAGCAGTACTTC. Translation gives CASSPDREGEQYF.